This TCR beta chain was captured by sequencing in a study of T cells after yellow fever vaccination. Notes on the study in general: A secondary response was less intense yet reached its peak sooner, at day 5 versus 15. Relatively few clonotypes were ones that appeared in both CD4 and CD8 compartments.

Note on this clonotype: The antigen is undetermined.

Trimming removed 4 bases at V and 3 bases at J, with 12 bases between. The CDR3 length is 14 residues. Germline-derived CDR1 and CDR2 are LGHDT and YNNKEL (reference sequence). Each CDR3 protein is one row after TCRdb ran MiXCR on the 5' RACE reads. The sample gives 300,000 to 400,000 distinct CDR3 sequences, around 12% of which show up once; 3% to 4% is in the top ten. The source of this sequence is a man aged 18 to 29 who received the YFV17D yellow fever vaccine. The rearrangement links TRBV3-1 to TRBJ2-5; D unresolved. The sequences come from CD4+ T cells sorted from PBMCs, collected 15 days after the yellow fever booster vaccination. DNA for the CDR3: TGTGCCAGCAGCCTCCCTTCCCGGAAAGAGACCCAGTACTTC. Its translation is CASSLPSRKETQYF.